The 16 T cell receptor beta chains below all came from one sample that was sequenced in a study of blood T cell repertoires in COVID-19. Only in-frame clones appear in the TCRdb table, and some are missing; sequencing was by immunoSEQ multiplex PCR. Of a few hundred thousand clones detected, 70% to 85% appear once; the ten largest clones hold approximately 16%. Source material: PBMCs or T cells enriched from blood (not recorded which). The receptors here all came from a man in his forties or fifties who had recovered from COVID-19.

The chain recombines TRBV7-2 with TRBJ1-2; 8 positions match TRBD1. Germline CDR1 is SGHTA and CDR2 is FQGNSA. The CDR3 has 12 residues. The V segment lost 5 bases and the J segment 5 bases; nucleotides outside the gene matches: 1. CDR3 nucleotide sequence: TGTGCCAGCAGCCGACAGGGGTATGGCTACACCTTC. It encodes CASSRQGYGYTF.

V usage is TRBV5-1 and J usage is TRBJ2-2, with 7 bases fitting TRBD2. CDR1 SGHRS and CDR2 YFSETQ come from the germline V gene. CDR3 length: 15 amino acids. Trimming removed 1 base from V and 7 bases from J; junction bases left unmatched: 7. CDR3 loop: CASSLLAGAIGELFF. The CDR3 DNA sequence: TGCGCCAGCAGCTTGTTGGCGGGAGCGATCGGGGAGCTGTTTTTT.

V is TRBV9 and J is TRBJ2-4; the D gene is possibly TRBD2 (6 bases). CDR1 is SGDLS, CDR2 YYNGEE, per germline. The length of the CDR3 is 14 residues. Between the trimmed V and J ends, which lost 3 bases and 3 bases, there was a span of 10 bases. DNA of the CDR3: TGTGCCAGCAGCGAGGGAGGCTACAAAAACATTCAGTACTTC. Protein sequence: CASSEGGYKNIQYF.

The chain combines TRBV5-4 with TRBJ2-2; tentative D call: TRBD1 (7 bases). The CDR3 consists of 18 residues. The germline gives CDR1 SGHNT, CDR2 YYREEE (reference sequence). Trimming took 3 bases from V and 1 from J, leaving 19 bases between them. CDR3 region: CASSSRGVWVRNTGELFF. The CDR3 nucleotides read TGTGCCAGCAGCTCCAGGGGGGTATGGGTCCGGAACACCGGGGAGCTGTTTTTT.

The chain uses TRBV5-4 and TRBJ1-3; 9 bases align to TRBD1. The V gene's germline CDR1 is SGHNT and CDR2 YYREEE (reference sequence). The CDR3 runs 13 residues. The V gene end was trimmed by 4 bases and the J gene end by 8 bases; junction bases not matched to a gene: 4. CDR3: CASSQQGADTIYF. The DNA of the CDR3 is TGTGCCAGCAGCCAACAGGGGGCTGACACCATATATTTT.

The V gene is TRBV7-2, the J gene TRBJ2-7, with a weak D call TRBD1 (6 bases). V lost 5 bases to trimming and J lost 3 bases, with 17 bases between them. Germline V gives CDR1 SGHTA, CDR2 FQGNSA. CDR3 length: 15 residues. The CDR3 protein is CASSPVGGRRYEQYF. The CDR3 coding sequence is TGTGCCAGCAGCCCCGTTGGGGGCAGGCGCTACGAGCAGTACTTC.

The CDR3 nucleotides read TGTGCCAGCAGCCCGGGACTAGCGGGTTCCGAGCAGTACTTC. Protein product: CASSPGLAGSEQYF. The V and J genes are TRBV5-4 and TRBJ2-7, with 12 bases fitting TRBD2. The V gene end was trimmed by 4 bases and the J gene end by 6 bases; junction bases not matched to a gene: 5. From germline, CDR1 is SGHNT and CDR2 YYREEE (reference sequence). This CDR3 has 14 residues.

This chain uses TRBV2 with TRBJ2-1, with 10 bases lining up with TRBD2. With V trimmed by 2 bases and J by 4 bases, 2 bases remained unmatched. This CDR3 spans 15 amino acids. Germline CDR1 SNHLY, CDR2 FYNNEI. The DNA of the CDR3 is TGTGCCAGCAGTGAAAGCGGGGGGGTTTACAATGAGCAGTTCTTC. Its protein is CASSESGGVYNEQFF.

In nucleotides, the CDR3 is TGTGCCAGCAGTAGACCCCCCCCGGACAGGGTCCTACTCTCTGGGGCCAACGTCCTGACTTTC. Translated, it gives CASSRPPPDRVLLSGANVLTF. The J gene is TRBJ2-6, the V gene TRBV27; TRBD1 aligns across 8 bases. V trimming: 5 bases; J trimming: 0 bases; junction bases outside the gene matches: 18. The CDR3 loop spans 21 amino acids. CDR1 is MNHEY, CDR2 SMNVEV, per germline (reference sequence).

The gene calls are TRBV9 and TRBJ2-7; TRBD1 matches at 11 bases. The CDR3 covers 14 residues. Trimming cost V 4 bases and J 4 bases; bases outside gene matches: 4. Germline V gene sequence: CDR1 SGDLS, CDR2 YYNGEE. CDR3 coding DNA: TGTGCCAGCAGCACGGGGACAGGGGGTTACGAGCAGTACTTC. As protein: CASSTGTGGYEQYF. The whole variable domain, remainder taken from reference TRBV9 and TRBJ2-7, is DSGVTQTPKHLITATGQRVTLRCSPRSGDLSVYWYQQSLDQGLQFLIQYYNGEERAKGNILERFSAQQFPDLHSELNLSSLELGDSALYFCASSTGTGGYEQYFGPGTRLTVT.

The CDR3 DNA reads as TGCGCCAGCAGCTTGGAAGGGAGAGGAGACACTGAAGCTTTCTTT. This sequence encodes CASSLEGRGDTEAFF. The rearrangement uses TRBV5-1 and TRBJ1-1; D remains ambiguous. Trimming removed 0 bases at V and 3 bases at J, with 12 bases between. This CDR3 comprises 15 residues. Germline loops: CDR1 SGHRS, CDR2 YFSETQ. The whole variable domain, remainder taken from reference TRBV5-1 and TRBJ1-1, is KAGVTQTPRYLIKTRGQQVTLSCSPISGHRSVSWYQQTPGQGLQFLFEYFSETQRNKGNFPGRFSGRQFSNSRSEMNVSTLELGDSALYLCASSLEGRGDTEAFFGQGTRLTVV.

The gene calls are TRBV3-1 (or the pseudogene TRBV3-2) and TRBJ2-3; D may be TRBD2 (5 bases). The CDR3 has 13 residues. The germline CDR1 and CDR2 sequences are LGHDT and YNNKEL (reference sequence). The V gene lost 2 bases and the J gene lost 4 bases, with 7 bases spanning the gap. CDR3 sequence: CASSQMDSDTQYF. In DNA, the CDR3 is TGTGCCAGCAGCCAAATGGACTCAGATACGCAGTATTTT.

This rearrangement joins TRBV6-6 to TRBJ1-4; 7 bases fit TRBD1. Per the germline V gene, CDR1 is MNHNY and CDR2 is SVGAGI (reference sequence). The CDR3 is 12 amino acids. Losses at the gene ends were 8 bases for V and 10 bases for J; bases not matched to a gene: 7. The CDR3 loop reads CASATGIGKLFF. In DNA form, the CDR3 reads TGTGCCAGCGCGACAGGGATCGGAAAACTGTTTTTT.

This chain uses TRBV24-1 with TRBJ2-2; 10 bases agree with TRBD2. Germline-derived CDR1 and CDR2 are KGHDR and SFDVKD. This CDR3 is 16 amino acids long. J lost 2 bases, V lost 5 bases, and 4 bases had no gene match. CDR3 sequence reads: CATSGLAGVNTGELFF. Written as DNA, the CDR3 is TGTGCCACCAGTGGCCTAGCGGGAGTTAACACCGGGGAGCTGTTTTTT.

The rearrangement links TRBV18 to TRBJ2-7, with D maybe TRBD1 (6 bases). The CDR3 is made up of 14 amino acids. Looked up from germline, CDR1 is KGHSH and CDR2 is LQKENI. With 2 bases removed from V and 0 bases from J, the gap between germline ends came to 8 bases. In DNA form, the CDR3 reads TGTGCCAGCTCACCAGCGACAGGCTCCTACGAGCAGTACTTC. It yields the protein CASSPATGSYEQYF.

CDR3 amino acids: CASSQDKTGSQPQHF. The CDR3 nucleotides are TGTGCCAGCAGCCAAGATAAGACAGGGAGTCAGCCCCAGCATTTT. This chain links TRBV4-2 with TRBJ1-5; 7 bases are a match to TRBD1. This CDR3 is 15 amino acids long. CDR1 is LGHNA and CDR2 is YNFKEQ in the germline V gene. The V and J ends lost 0 bases and 6 bases, in that order; junction bases with no gene match: 5.